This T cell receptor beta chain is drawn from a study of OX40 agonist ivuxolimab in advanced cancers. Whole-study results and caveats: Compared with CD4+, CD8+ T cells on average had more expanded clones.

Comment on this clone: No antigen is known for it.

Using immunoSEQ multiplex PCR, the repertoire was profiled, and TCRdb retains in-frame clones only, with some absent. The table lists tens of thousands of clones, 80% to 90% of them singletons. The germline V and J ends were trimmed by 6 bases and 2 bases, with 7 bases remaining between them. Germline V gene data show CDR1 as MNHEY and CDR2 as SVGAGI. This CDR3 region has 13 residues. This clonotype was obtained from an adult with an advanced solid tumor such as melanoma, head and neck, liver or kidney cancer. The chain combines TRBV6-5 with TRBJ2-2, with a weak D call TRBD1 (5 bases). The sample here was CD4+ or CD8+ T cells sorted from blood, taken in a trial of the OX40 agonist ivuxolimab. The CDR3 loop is CASRTANTGELFF. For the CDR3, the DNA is TGTGCCAGCAGGACAGCAAACACCGGGGAGCTGTTTTTT.